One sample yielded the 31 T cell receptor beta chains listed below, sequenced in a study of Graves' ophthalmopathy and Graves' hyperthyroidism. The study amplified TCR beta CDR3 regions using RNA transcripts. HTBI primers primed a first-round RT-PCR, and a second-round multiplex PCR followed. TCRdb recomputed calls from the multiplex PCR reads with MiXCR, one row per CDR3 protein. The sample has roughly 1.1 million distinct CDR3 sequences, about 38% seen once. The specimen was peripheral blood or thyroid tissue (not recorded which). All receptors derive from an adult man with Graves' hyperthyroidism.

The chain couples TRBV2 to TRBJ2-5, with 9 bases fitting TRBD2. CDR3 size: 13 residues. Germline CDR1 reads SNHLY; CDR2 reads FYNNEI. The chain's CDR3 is CARDKSGRKTQYF. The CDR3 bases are TGTGCTAGAGATAAAAGCGGGAGGAAGACCCAGTACTTC.

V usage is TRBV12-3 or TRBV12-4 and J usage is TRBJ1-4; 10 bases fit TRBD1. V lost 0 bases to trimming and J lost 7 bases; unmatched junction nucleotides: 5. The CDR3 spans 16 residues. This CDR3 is CASSLAGGTGVEKLFF. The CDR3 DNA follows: TGTGCCAGCAGTTTAGCGGGGGGGACAGGGGTTGAAAAACTGTTTTTT.

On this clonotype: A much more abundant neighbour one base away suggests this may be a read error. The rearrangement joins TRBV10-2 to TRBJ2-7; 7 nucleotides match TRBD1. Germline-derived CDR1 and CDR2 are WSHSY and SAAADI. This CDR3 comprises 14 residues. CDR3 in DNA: TGCGCCAGCAGTGAGACGGACAGGTTTTCCGAGCAGTGCTTC. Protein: CASSETDRFSEQCF.

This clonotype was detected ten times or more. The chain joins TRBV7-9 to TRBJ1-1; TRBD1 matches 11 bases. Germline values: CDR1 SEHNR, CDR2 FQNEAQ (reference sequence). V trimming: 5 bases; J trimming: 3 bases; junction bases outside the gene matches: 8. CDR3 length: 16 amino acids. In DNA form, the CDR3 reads TGTGCCAGCAGCCATGAGGACAGGGGGCTTGACACTGAAGCTTTCTTT. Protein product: CASSHEDRGLDTEAFF.

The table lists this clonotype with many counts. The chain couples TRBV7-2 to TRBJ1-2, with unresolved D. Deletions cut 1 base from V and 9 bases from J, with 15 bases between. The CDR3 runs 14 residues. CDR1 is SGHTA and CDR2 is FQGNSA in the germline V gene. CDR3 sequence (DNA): TGTGCCAGCAGCTTAGGTGGCCAAGGTTGGAGCTACACCTTC. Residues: CASSLGGQGWSYTF.

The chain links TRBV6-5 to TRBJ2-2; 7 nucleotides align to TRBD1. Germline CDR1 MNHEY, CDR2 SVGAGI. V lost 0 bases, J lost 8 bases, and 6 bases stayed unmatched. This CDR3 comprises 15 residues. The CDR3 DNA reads TGTGCCAGCAGTTACTCACCCGACAGGGTGGGGGAGCTGTTTTTT. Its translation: CASSYSPDRVGELFF.

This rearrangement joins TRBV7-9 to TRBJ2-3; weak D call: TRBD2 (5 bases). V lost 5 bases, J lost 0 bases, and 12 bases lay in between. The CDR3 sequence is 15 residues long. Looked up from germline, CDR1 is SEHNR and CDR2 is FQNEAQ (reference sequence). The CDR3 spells CASSPLARSTDTQYF. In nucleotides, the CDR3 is TGTGCCAGCAGCCCATTAGCGAGAAGCACAGATACGCAGTATTTT.

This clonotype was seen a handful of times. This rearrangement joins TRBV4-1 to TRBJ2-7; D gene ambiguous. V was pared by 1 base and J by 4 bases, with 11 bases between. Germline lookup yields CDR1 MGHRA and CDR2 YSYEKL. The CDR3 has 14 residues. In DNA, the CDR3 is TGCGCCAGCAGCCAAGCTGAAGGGATGTACGAGCAGTACTTC. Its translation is CASSQAEGMYEQYF.

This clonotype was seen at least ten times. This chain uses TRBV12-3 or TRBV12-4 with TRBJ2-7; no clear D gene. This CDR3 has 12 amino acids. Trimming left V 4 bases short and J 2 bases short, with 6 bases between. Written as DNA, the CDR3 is TGTGCCAGCAGTTACGTCGCCTACGAGCAGTACTTC. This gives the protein CASSYVAYEQYF.

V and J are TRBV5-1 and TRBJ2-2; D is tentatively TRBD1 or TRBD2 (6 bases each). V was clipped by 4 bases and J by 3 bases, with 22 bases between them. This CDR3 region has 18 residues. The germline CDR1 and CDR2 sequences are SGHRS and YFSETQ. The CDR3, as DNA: TGCGCCAGCAGCACCCCTCTGGGGGCAGGGGAGGACACCGGGGAGCTGTTTTTT. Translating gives CASSTPLGAGEDTGELFF.

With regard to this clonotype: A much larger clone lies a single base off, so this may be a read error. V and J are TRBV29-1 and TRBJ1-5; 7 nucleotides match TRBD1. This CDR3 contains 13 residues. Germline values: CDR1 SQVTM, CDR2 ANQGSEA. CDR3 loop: CSANPTGSQPQHF. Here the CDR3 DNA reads TGCAGTGCCAACCCGACAGGGTCTCAGCCCCAGCATTTT.

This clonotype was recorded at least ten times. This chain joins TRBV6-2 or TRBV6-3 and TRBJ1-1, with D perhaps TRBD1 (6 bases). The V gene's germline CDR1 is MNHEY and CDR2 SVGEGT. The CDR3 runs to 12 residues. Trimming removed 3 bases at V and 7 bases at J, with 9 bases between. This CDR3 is CASSYAGVEAFF. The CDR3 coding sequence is TGTGCCAGCAGTTATGCAGGGGTTGAAGCTTTCTTT.

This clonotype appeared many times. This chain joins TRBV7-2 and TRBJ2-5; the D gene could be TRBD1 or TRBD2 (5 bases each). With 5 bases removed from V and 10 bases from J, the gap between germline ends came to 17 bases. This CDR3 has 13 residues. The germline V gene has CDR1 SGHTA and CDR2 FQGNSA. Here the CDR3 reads CASSRGPQRDQYF. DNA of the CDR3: TGTGCCAGCAGCCGGGGACCCCAAAGAGACCAGTACTTC.

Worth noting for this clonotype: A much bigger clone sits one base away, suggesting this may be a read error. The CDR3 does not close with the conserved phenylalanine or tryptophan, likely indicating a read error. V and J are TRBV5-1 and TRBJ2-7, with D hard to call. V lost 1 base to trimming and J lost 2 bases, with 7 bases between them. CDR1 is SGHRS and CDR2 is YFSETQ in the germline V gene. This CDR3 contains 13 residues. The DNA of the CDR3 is TGCGCCAGCAGCTTGTTCCAGACCTACGAGCAGTACCTC. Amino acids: CASSLFQTYEQYL.

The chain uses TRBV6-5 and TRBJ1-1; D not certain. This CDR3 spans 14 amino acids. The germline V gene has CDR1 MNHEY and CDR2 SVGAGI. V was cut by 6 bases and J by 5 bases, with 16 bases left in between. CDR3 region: CASRPIQTVTEAFF. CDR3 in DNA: TGTGCCAGCAGACCCATACAAACAGTTACTGAAGCTTTCTTT.

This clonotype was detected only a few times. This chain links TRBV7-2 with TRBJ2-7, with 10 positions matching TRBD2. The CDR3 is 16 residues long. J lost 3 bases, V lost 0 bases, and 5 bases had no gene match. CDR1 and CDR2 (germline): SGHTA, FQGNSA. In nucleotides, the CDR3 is TGTGCCAGCAGCTTAGCGGTAGCGGGGGGATACTACGAGCAGTACTTC. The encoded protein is CASSLAVAGGYYEQYF.

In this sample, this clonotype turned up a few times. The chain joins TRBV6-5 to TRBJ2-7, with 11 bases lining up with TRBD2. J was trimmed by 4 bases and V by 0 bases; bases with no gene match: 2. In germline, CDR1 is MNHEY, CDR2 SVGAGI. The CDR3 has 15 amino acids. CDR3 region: CASSYSTSGVYEQYF. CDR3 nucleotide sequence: TGTGCCAGCAGTTACTCGACTAGCGGGGTATACGAGCAGTACTTC.

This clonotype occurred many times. The CDR3 DNA is TGTGCCAGCAGTAGGACTAATCAGCCCCAGCATTTT. Its translation: CASSRTNQPQHF. The gene calls are TRBV28 and TRBJ1-5; D remains unclear. Germline V gives CDR1 MDHEN, CDR2 SYDVKM. This CDR3 is 12 amino acids long. V lost 5 bases and J 4 bases, leaving 6 bases between the germline ends.

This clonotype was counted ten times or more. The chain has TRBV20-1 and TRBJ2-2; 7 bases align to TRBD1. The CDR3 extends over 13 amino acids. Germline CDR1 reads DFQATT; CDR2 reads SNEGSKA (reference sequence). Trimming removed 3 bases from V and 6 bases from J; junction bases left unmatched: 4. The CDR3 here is CSASRQGAGELFF. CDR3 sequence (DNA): TGCAGTGCTAGTCGTCAGGGGGCCGGGGAGCTGTTTTTT.

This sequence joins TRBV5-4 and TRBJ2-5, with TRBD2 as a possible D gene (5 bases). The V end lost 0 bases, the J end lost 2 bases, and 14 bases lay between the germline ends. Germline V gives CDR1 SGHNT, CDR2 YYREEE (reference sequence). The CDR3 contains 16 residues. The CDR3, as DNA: TGTGCCAGCAGCTTGGACCGGACTGGAAATCAAGAGACCCAGTACTTC. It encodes CASSLDRTGNQETQYF.

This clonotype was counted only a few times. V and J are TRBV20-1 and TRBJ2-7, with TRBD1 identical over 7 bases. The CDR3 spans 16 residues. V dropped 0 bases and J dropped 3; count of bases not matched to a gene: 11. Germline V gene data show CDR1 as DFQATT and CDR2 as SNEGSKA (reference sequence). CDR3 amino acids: CSAREFRDRKRYEQYF. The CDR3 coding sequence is TGCAGTGCTAGAGAGTTTCGGGACAGAAAACGCTACGAGCAGTACTTC.

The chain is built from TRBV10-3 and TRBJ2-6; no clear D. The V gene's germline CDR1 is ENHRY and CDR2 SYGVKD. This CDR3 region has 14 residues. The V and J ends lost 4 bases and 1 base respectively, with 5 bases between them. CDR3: CAISGASGANVLTF. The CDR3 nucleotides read TGTGCCATCAGTGGGGCATCTGGGGCCAACGTCCTGACTTTC.

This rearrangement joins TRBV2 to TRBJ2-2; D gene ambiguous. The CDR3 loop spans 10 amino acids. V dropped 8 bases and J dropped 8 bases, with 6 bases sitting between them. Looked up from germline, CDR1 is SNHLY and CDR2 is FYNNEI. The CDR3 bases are TGTGCCAGCCACGAAGGGGAGCTGTTTTTT. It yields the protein CASHEGELFF.

The CDR3 sequence: CSVNEGGAGELFF. The DNA of the CDR3 is TGCAGTGTCAATGAGGGGGGGGCCGGGGAGCTGTTTTTT. This chain connects TRBV20-1 to TRBJ2-2, with D perhaps matching TRBD2 (7 bases). The germline CDR1 and CDR2 sequences are DFQATT and SNEGSKA (reference sequence). Trimming left V 7 bases short and J 6 bases short, with 15 bases between. CDR3 length: 13 amino acids.

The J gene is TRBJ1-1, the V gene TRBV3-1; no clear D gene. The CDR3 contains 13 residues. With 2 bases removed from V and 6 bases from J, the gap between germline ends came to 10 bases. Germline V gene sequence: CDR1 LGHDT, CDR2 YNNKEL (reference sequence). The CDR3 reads CASSQKAPAEAFF. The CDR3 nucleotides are TGTGCCAGCAGCCAAAAGGCGCCCGCTGAAGCTTTCTTT.

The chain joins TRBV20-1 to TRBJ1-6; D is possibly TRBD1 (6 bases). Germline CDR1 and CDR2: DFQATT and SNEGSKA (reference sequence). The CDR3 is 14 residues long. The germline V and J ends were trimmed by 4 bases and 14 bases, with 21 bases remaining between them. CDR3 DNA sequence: TGCAGTGCTAAGGGGGGAAACAACAGGGTCACCCTCCACTTT. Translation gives CSAKGGNNRVTLHF.

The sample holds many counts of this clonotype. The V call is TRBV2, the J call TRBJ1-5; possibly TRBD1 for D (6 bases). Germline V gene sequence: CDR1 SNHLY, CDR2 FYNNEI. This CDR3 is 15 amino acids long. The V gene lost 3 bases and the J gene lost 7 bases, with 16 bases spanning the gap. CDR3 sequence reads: CASSEDGQPWQPQHF. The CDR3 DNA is TGTGCCAGCAGTGAGGACGGACAGCCTTGGCAGCCCCAGCATTTT.

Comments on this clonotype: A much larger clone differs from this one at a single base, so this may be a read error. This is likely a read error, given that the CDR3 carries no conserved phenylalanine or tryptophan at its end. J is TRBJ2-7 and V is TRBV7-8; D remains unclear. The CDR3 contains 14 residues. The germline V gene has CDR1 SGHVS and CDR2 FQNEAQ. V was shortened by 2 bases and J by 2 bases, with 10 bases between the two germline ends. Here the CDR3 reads CASSLLPAPYEQYS. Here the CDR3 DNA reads TGTGCCAGCAGCTTATTGCCAGCGCCCTACGAGCAGTACTCC.

DNA of the CDR3: TGTGCCAGCAAACCGGGAGACTACGAGCAGTACTTC. It codes for CASKPGDYEQYF. This chain joins TRBV7-2 and TRBJ2-7, with D possibly TRBD2 on 6 matching bases. The germline V gene encodes CDR1 SGHTA and CDR2 FQGNSA. V was clipped by 7 bases and J by 3 bases, with 10 bases between them. The CDR3 sequence is 12 residues long.

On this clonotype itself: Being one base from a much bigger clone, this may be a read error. The CDR3 DNA is TGCAGTGCTGCCCAACAGCATTTT. Its protein product is CSAAQQHF. V usage is TRBV20-1 and J usage is TRBJ1-5; D remains ambiguous. Germline V gene sequence: CDR1 DFQATT, CDR2 SNEGSKA (reference sequence). V gave up 5 bases and J gave up 13 bases, with 6 bases separating them. The length of the CDR3 is 8 residues.

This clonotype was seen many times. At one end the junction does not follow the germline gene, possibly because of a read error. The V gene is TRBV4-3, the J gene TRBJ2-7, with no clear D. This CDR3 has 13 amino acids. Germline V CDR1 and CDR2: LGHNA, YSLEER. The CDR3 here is CASSQDLAYEQYF. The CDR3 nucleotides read TGTGCCAGCAGCCAAGATTTAGCCTACGAGCAGTACTTC.